This passage covers 18 T cell receptor beta chains from one sample sequenced in a study of T cells in Graves' hyperthyroidism and ophthalmopathy. Amplification of TCR beta CDR3 regions used RNA as the template. RT-PCR in the first round (using the HTBI primer set) targeted the TCR CDR3. In TCRdb, the multiplex PCR reads were re-called with MiXCR into one record per CDR3 protein. The sample lists about 410,000 distinct CDR3 sequences; roughly 15% were seen once. The sequenced sample was blood. The receptors here all came from a man younger than 35 with Graves' ophthalmopathy.

This clonotype was found many times. V and J are TRBV5-6 and TRBJ2-1; 10 bases match TRBD2. The J segment lost 7 bases and the V segment lost 4 bases, leaving 8 bases of the junction unmatched. CDR3 length: 15 residues. The germline V gene encodes CDR1 SGHDT and CDR2 YYEEEE. The CDR3 here is CASSLPGLARNEQFF. The CDR3 DNA reads as TGTGCCAGCAGCCTTCCGGGACTAGCGAGGAATGAGCAGTTCTTC.

This clonotype was seen many times. The rearrangement joins TRBV7-8 to TRBJ2-7; D tentatively reads TRBD1 or TRBD2 (5 bases each). The CDR3 consists of 13 residues. V was clipped by 2 bases and J by 6 bases, with 11 bases between them. In germline, CDR1 is SGHVS, CDR2 FQNEAQ. The CDR3 reads CASSLRGLAEQYF. The DNA for the CDR3 is TGTGCCAGCAGCTTACGGGGCCTGGCCGAGCAGTACTTC.

This clonotype was seen more than once but under ten times. The V call is TRBV3-1, the J call TRBJ2-1, with 10 bases aligning to TRBD1. The CDR3 totals 16 residues. Germline CDR1 reads LGHDT; CDR2 reads YNNKEL (reference sequence). The J segment lost 5 bases and the V segment lost 1 base, leaving 5 bases of the junction unmatched. The CDR3 loop is CASSQARDRGNNEQFF. For the CDR3, the DNA is TGTGCCAGCAGCCAAGCCAGGGACAGGGGCAACAATGAGCAGTTCTTC.

This clonotype was seen ten or more times. Sequence at one end of the junction differs from germline and may be a read error. The V call is TRBV18, the J call TRBJ2-7; 8 nucleotides agree with TRBD1. Germline V gene sequence: CDR1 KGHSH, CDR2 LQKENI. This CDR3 has 14 amino acids. In DNA, the CDR3 is TGTGCCAGCTCAACACCGGGACAGGTCTACGAGCAGTACTTC. Translated: CASSTPGQVYEQYF. Variable domain in full (rest from reference TRBV18 and TRBJ2-7): NAGVMQNPRHLVRRRGQEARLRCSPMKGHSHVYWYRQLPEEGLKFMVYLQKENIIDESGMPKERFSAEFPKEGPSILRIQQVVRGDSAAYFCASSTPGQVYEQYFGPGTRLTVT.

This clonotype showed up just a few times. The rearrangement links TRBV12-3 or TRBV12-4 to TRBJ2-1; 10 bases match TRBD2. With 4 bases clipped from V and 5 bases from J, the junction kept 8 bases outside the gene matches. This CDR3 comprises 16 residues. In DNA form, the CDR3 reads TGTGCCAGCAGTTCCCAGACTAGCGGGTTGAACAATGAGCAGTTCTTC. It yields the protein CASSSQTSGLNNEQFF.

The chain couples TRBV9 to TRBJ1-5; 9 nucleotides line up with TRBD1. V shed 0 bases, J shed 6 bases, and the junction held 4 bases outside the gene matches. Germline V gene lookup returns CDR1 SGDLS and CDR2 YYNGEE. The CDR3 covers 15 residues. CDR3 sequence: CASSVGTGVGQPQHF. Here the CDR3 DNA reads TGTGCCAGCAGCGTAGGGACAGGGGTTGGTCAGCCCCAGCATTTT.

This clonotype was recorded a few times. The chain employs TRBV6-1 and TRBJ2-3, with TRBD2 matching over 8 bases. Germline V gives CDR1 MNHNS, CDR2 SASEGT. This CDR3 region has 15 residues. After removal of 7 bases from V and 5 bases from J, the junction contained 11 bases not matched to a gene. This chain's CDR3 is CASKIWAGGQDTQYF. CDR3 nucleotides: TGTGCCAGCAAGATTTGGGCGGGGGGACAAGATACGCAGTATTTT.

This clonotype was seen at least ten times. The rearrangement links TRBV11-2 to TRBJ2-7; 10 bases agree with TRBD2. The CDR3 consists of 16 residues. The V and J ends lost 1 base and 4 bases, in that order; junction bases with no gene match: 7. Germline V gene lookup returns CDR1 SGHAT and CDR2 FQNNGV. The CDR3 DNA sequence: TGTGCCAGCAGCTTAGGAGCGGGAGGGCCCCCGTACGAGCAGTACTTC. Amino acids: CASSLGAGGPPYEQYF.

A remark on this clonotype: Given a much more abundant clone one base away, this may be a read error. This chain joins TRBV10-1 and TRBJ2-1; 7 positions match TRBD2. TRBJ2-7 explains the end of the DNA better; the J call may be wrong. CDR3 length: 15 residues. The germline V gene has CDR1 WNHNN and CDR2 SYGVQD (reference sequence). CDR3: CASSGGRGSYNEQYF. The DNA of the CDR3 is TGCGCCAGCAGTGGAGGGAGGGGCTCCTACAATGAGCAGTACTTC.

This clonotype was counted ten times or more. V is TRBV5-1 and J is TRBJ2-3; 8 bases align to TRBD2. After removal of 5 bases from V and 5 bases from J, the junction contained 10 bases not matched to a gene. The CDR3 spans 15 residues. Per germline, CDR1 SGHRS and CDR2 YFSETQ. The CDR3 bases are TGCGCCAGCAGGAGGGCGGGGGGCCCCCGAGATACGCAGTATTTT. This gives the protein CASRRAGGPRDTQYF.

This clonotype was picked up a small number of times. This chain joins TRBV12-3 or TRBV12-4 and TRBJ2-3, with 11 bases identical to TRBD2. With 5 bases clipped from V and 1 base from J, the junction kept 8 bases outside the gene matches. CDR3 size: 17 residues. CDR3 DNA: TGTGCCAGCAGTCTACGGCCACTAGCGGGGGGCACAGATACGCAGTATTTT. It encodes CASSLRPLAGGTDTQYF.

This clonotype has more than one count but fewer than ten. The J gene is TRBJ2-3, the V gene TRBV12-3 or TRBV12-4, with 14 bases that match TRBD2. The CDR3 is 17 amino acids. After removal of 5 bases from V and 3 bases from J, the junction contained 7 bases not matched to a gene. CDR3 DNA: TGTGCCAGCAGTGGACGGACTAGCGGGGGGTTTACAGATACGCAGTATTTT. This encodes CASSGRTSGGFTDTQYF.

This clonotype was recorded a few times. The genes are TRBV6-4 and TRBJ2-1, with TRBD2 matching over 10 bases. The CDR3 spans 15 residues. The germline gives CDR1 MRHNA, CDR2 SNTAGT. The trim removed 4 bases at V and 6 bases at J, leaving 6 bases unmatched. CDR3 DNA: TGTGCCAGCAGTGGCCTAGCGGGAGCTGGCAATGAGCAGTTCTTC. Encoded protein: CASSGLAGAGNEQFF.

This clonotype was detected many times. The J gene is TRBJ1-1, the V gene TRBV3-1, with unresolved D. Germline V gives CDR1 LGHDT, CDR2 YNNKEL (reference sequence). Trimming pared 7 bases from V and 4 bases from J, leaving 13 bases between. This CDR3 is built from 13 residues. The CDR3 region is CASKPSDSTEAFF. The CDR3 coding sequence is TGTGCCAGCAAACCGAGTGACTCCACTGAAGCTTTCTTT.

This clonotype was recorded many times. The chain links TRBV7-6 to TRBJ1-2; D perhaps matches TRBD1 (5 bases). The CDR3 contains 13 residues. Trimming shortened V by 5 bases and J by 5 bases, and 12 bases separated the two germline ends. Germline CDR1 reads SGHVS; CDR2 reads FNYEAQ. The CDR3 DNA reads TGTGCCAGCAGCCCCGACGGACAATATGGCTACACCTTC. Its protein is CASSPDGQYGYTF.

This clonotype was observed many times. The rearrangement joins TRBV3-1 to TRBJ2-2; 10 bases match TRBD2. In germline, CDR1 is LGHDT, CDR2 YNNKEL (reference sequence). The CDR3 totals 16 residues. V trimming: 3 bases; J trimming: 3 bases; junction bases outside the gene matches: 4. For the CDR3, the DNA is TGTGCCAGCAGCCACAGACTAGCGGGTGACACCGGGGAGCTGTTTTTT. Translating it yields CASSHRLAGDTGELFF. The full variable domain, its missing parts supplied by reference TRBV3-1 and TRBJ2-2, is DTAVSQTPKYLVTQMGNDKSIKCEQNLGHDTMYWYKQDSKKFLKIMFSYNNKELIINETVPNRFSPKSPDKAHLNLHINSLELGDSAVYFCASSHRLAGDTGELFFGEGSRLTVL.

Many counts were recorded for this clonotype. The chain joins TRBV24-1 to TRBJ1-2, with 7 bases fitting TRBD1. Looked up from germline, CDR1 is KGHDR and CDR2 is SFDVKD. This CDR3 spans 14 amino acids. V was clipped by 2 bases and J by 4 bases; unmatched bases: 3. The CDR3: CATSDSGTVYGYTF. The CDR3 nucleotides read TGTGCCACCAGTGATTCCGGGACAGTCTATGGCTACACCTTC.

This clonotype was counted between two and nine times. The chain is built from TRBV6-9 and TRBJ2-7, with TRBD1 matching 9 bases. The CDR3 runs 15 residues. Germline values: CDR1 MNHGY, CDR2 SVAAGI. V was pared by 1 base and J by 4 bases, with 5 bases of the junction left unmatched. The DNA of the CDR3 is TGTGCCAGCAGTTATTGGGACAGGGTTTTGTACGAGCAGTACTTC. Its protein is CASSYWDRVLYEQYF.